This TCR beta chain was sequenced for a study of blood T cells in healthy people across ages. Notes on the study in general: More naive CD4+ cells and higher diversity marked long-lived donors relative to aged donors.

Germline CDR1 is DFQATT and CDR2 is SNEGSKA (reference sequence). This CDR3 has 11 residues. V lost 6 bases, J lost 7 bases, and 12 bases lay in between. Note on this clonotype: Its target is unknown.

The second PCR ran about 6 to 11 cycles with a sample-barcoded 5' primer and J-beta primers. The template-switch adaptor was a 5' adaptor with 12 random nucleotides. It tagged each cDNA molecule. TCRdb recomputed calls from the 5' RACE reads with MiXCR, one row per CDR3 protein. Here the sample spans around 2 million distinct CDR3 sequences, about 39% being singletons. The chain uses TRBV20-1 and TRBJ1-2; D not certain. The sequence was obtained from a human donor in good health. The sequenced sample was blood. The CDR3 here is CSATGLGGYTF. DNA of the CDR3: TGCAGTGCAACCGGACTTGGTGGCTACACCTTC.